Only a few counts were recorded for the clone carrying this TCR beta chain. Its antigen is unknown. The data were taken from a study of T cells after yellow fever vaccination. Study results and caveats: Post-booster repertoires again held most primary-vaccination clones (around 95% CD4, just under 90% CD8).

Germline lookup yields CDR1 KGHSH and CDR2 LQKENI. This CDR3 has 14 residues. The V end lost 6 bases, the J end lost 7 bases, and 15 bases lay between the germline ends. A single record per CDR3 protein comes from TCRdb applying MiXCR to the 5' RACE reads. The sample holds 250,000 to 350,000 distinct CDR3 sequences, 6.5% to 8.5% seen once. This specimen consisted of PBMCs, obtained 45 days after the first yellow fever vaccination. The V gene is TRBV18, the J gene TRBJ1-4; unclear D gene. The source of this sequence is a man younger than 35 who received the YFV17D yellow fever vaccine. The CDR3 DNA reads as TGTGCCAGCTCGGCGTGGAGGGCAGGTGAAAAACTGTTTTTT. Translating gives CASSAWRAGEKLFF.